These T cell receptor beta chains were read from a single sample in a study of blood T cells in healthy people across ages. TCRdb itself ran the 5' RACE reads through MiXCR, one entry per CDR3 protein. The top ten clones hold 7% to 9% of a sample with 1.5 million or so distinct CDR3 sequences, approximately 42% of them seen once. Material: blood. The origin of the receptors is a woman under 30 in good health. The CDR3 runs from the conserved cysteine through the conserved F or W.

V: TRBV4-2
J: TRBJ2-1
CDR3: CASSRLLNPGQLYNEQFF

V: TRBV29-1
J: TRBJ1-1
CDR3: CSVEDWSSDDTEAFF

V: TRBV7-9
J: TRBJ2-2
CDR3: CASSLQGTGTGELFF

V: TRBV7-9
J: TRBJ2-1
CDR3: CASSSRGGQGHEQFF

V: TRBV27
J: TRBJ2-3
CDR3: CASSLYGFGDTQYF

V: TRBV7-6
J: TRBJ2-1
CDR3: CASSPGTGPVDEQFF

V: TRBV20-1
J: TRBJ2-1
CDR3: CSAGGLGILEQFF

V: TRBV12-3/TRBV12-4
J: TRBJ2-1
CDR3: CASSPPLAGGPREQFF

V: TRBV29-1
J: TRBJ2-5
CDR3: CSVEDPFTGISVETQYF

V: TRBV10-2
J: TRBJ2-2
CDR3: CASSESRDRQNTGELFF

V: TRBV15
J: TRBJ1-6
CDR3: CATSRDSGNSPLHF

V: TRBV4-1
J: TRBJ2-3
CDR3: CASSLAGSGVTDTQYF

V: TRBV6-5
J: TRBJ1-2
CDR3: CASTDYKRDYGYTF

V: TRBV6-2/TRBV6-3
J: TRBJ2-3
CDR3: CASRPAAGTDTQYF

V: TRBV7-9
J: TRBJ2-1
CDR3: CASSLRADSYNEQFF

V: TRBV7-9
J: TRBJ1-5
CDR3: CASNFRTGAGNQPQHF

V: TRBV7-9
J: TRBJ2-3
CDR3: CVSAGVADTQYF

V: TRBV7-2
J: TRBJ1-6
CDR3: CASSLGTGPSPLHF

V: TRBV27
J: TRBJ2-7
CDR3: CASSLYWTGPYEQYF

V: TRBV20-1
J: TRBJ1-1
CDR3: CSASGGKGTEAFF

V: TRBV7-8
J: TRBJ2-3
CDR3: CASSLDLADTQYF

V: TRBV20-1
J: TRBJ2-1
CDR3: CSARDGGGRLGNNNEQFF

V: TRBV20-1
J: TRBJ2-7
CDR3: CSARGLAANYSEQYF

V: TRBV10-3
J: TRBJ2-1
CDR3: CAIDKRGEQFF

V: TRBV6-1
J: TRBJ2-1
CDR3: CASGRSGDEQFF

V: TRBV28
J: TRBJ2-5
CDR3: CASGVVTEQETQYF

V: TRBV20-1
J: TRBJ2-5
CDR3: CSRSWQETQYF

V: TRBV5-1
J: TRBJ1-2
CDR3: CASSLLGQGDGYTF

V: TRBV7-9
J: TRBJ1-6
CDR3: CATRGGSNSPLHF

V: TRBV12-3/TRBV12-4
J: TRBJ2-2
CDR3: CASSVRDRAGELFF

V: TRBV25-1
J: TRBJ2-1
CDR3: CASKREYNEQFF

V: TRBV7-2
J: TRBJ1-2
CDR3: CASSSGGTTNYGYTF

V: TRBV20-1
J: NA
CDR3: CSASGDSSESSYNEQYF

V: TRBV20-1
J: TRBJ1-4
CDR3: CSAPGVGTNEKLFF

V: TRBV20-1
J: TRBJ1-4
CDR3: CSAQTGTGAEKLFF

V: TRBV6-7
J: TRBJ1-1
CDR3: CASTPDRVCTEAFF

V: TRBV6-6
J: TRBJ2-1
CDR3: CASSSSLAGGSNEQFF

V: TRBV12-3/TRBV12-4
J: TRBJ2-3
CDR3: CASSPGGGWTDTQYF

V: TRBV7-9
J: TRBJ2-1
CDR3: CASSRAALAGGRCEQFF

V: TRBV29-1
J: TRBJ2-3
CDR3: CSVELLGLIDTQYF

V: TRBV2
J: TRBJ2-4
CDR3: CASLEDLAKNIQYF

V: TRBV3-1
J: TRBJ2-5
CDR3: CASSQGRQGRETQYF

V: TRBV20-1
J: TRBJ2-3
CDR3: CSARVPADTQYF

V: TRBV5-1
J: TRBJ2-1
CDR3: CASNPRGSSYNEQFF

V: TRBV5-1
J: TRBJ2-3
CDR3: CASSPRTSGGGSDTQYF

V: TRBV4-1
J: NA
CDR3: CASSPGTAVHEQYF